This TCR beta chain appears in the sequencing data of a study of human T cells and chemical hapten exposure (dated by TCRdb to about 2021). At the level of the whole study: For sensitization, 2% DPC in acetone was applied to a 2 cm by 2 cm area of upper inner arm skin. This study followed changes in the peripheral blood TCR repertoire in vivo during primary and secondary sensitization of alopecia patients to the hapten diphenylcyclopropenone (DPC). Blood was sampled from patients pre-sensitization (week 0) and at 2, 6 and about 24 weeks after DPC sensitization. About 27 alopecia patients gave blood for TCR sequencing at one to four time points (pre-sensitization, 2, 6 and 24 weeks). Patch testing was performed on the upper back with Finn chambers containing 0.01% DPC, and the patch tests were scored after 6 days according to International Contact Dermatitis Research Group standards. Alopecia areata with under or over 50% scalp involvement, alopecia totalis and alopecia universalis were represented in the patient cohort, which was mostly female. Patients additionally received weekly therapeutic DPC doses to the scalp throughout the roughly 24-week study period. The libraries were sequenced as a pool, and the TCR yield per sample differed mostly because of small variations in library volumes within the pool. General study outcomes and caveats: Significantly more large CDR3 similarity clusters were formed by expanded TCRs than by pre-sensitization or healthy control sets, consistent with antigen-driven responses. The number of PT1 expanded TCRs positively correlated with patch test score, significant at thresholds 8, 16 and 32 but not 4. The number of TCRs above 1 in 1000 frequency did not change with DPC sensitization; there was no evidence of global repertoire structure alterations. After repeated subsampling, the strength of the expansion versus patch-test correlation and the threshold at which it became significant changed. Because all patients had alopecia, a presumed autoimmune disease, the immune response of the patients might differ from that of healthy individuals.

CDR1 and CDR2, looked up from the germline V gene, are MNHEY and SVGAGI. Taken from cysteine to phenylalanine, the CDR3 has 17 residues. The retained sequence is limited to the CDR3, 51 bases, with the frame set at the first base. V is clipped by 0 bases and J by 1 base, and the sequence between their germline boundaries is 13 bases long. A note on this clonotype: What this receptor recognizes is not known. Per-base quality was not reported, and no clone a single base away is much larger than it.

The library was obtained by RACE. The listed sequencing device is NextSeq 500. During library preparation, unique molecular identifiers were attached to individual cDNA molecules so that TCRs could be counted in a quantitative, reproducible way. Each blood RNA sample was used to sequence both TCR alpha and TCR beta chains. The source study handled its data this way. A median of roughly 99,000 TCRs per sample was observed, with a range of about 20,000 to 700,000. V, J and CDR3 annotation of the TCR reads was performed with the Decombinator software suite. Every sample was subsampled to the same number of TCRs (28,000) for the PS versus PT1 abundance plots. TCRs were defined as expanded if absent before sensitization and observed at least eight times at the 2-week time point. TCRdb trimmed the raw reads at Q25, called clones with MiXCR and kept productive beta chains. Each entry merges the rows of one CDR3 protein and shows their most common DNA and genes. The V and J calls and clone size are TCRdb's, not the authors'. In this sample the table shows some 96,000 distinct CDR3 sequences, approximately 9.3% of which occur a single time. Of the sample, 2% to 2.5% is held by the ten largest clones.

The sample's time point, from its label and the paper: patch test 2, 6 weeks after DPC sensitization. The treatment or condition label corresponds to: therapeutic diphenylcyclopropenone sensitization with weekly scalp DPC. Blood at each patch-test visit was drawn before the patch test was applied. Patients were considered eligible if aged 18 to 70, diagnosed with alopecia and deemed suitable for DPC therapy, and patients were excluded if pregnant. Total RNA was extracted from unfractionated whole blood collected in Tempus Blood RNA tubes. The sequences come from whole blood, collected in connection with sensitization to the hapten diphenylcyclopropenone (DPC). The rearrangement combines TRBV6-5 with TRBJ1-5; no D gene can be assigned with confidence. The receptor was derived from a woman aged 40 to 49 with alopecia areata. Some clones in this sample may be carry-over from other donors' samples. The bases are TGTGCCAGCAGTTACTCGCCGGGTACGCGGAGCAATCAGCCCCAGCATTTT. Its product reads: CASSYSPGTRSNQPQHF.